This entry lists 3 T cell receptor beta chains sequenced from one sample in a study of blood T cell repertoires in COVID-19. Profiling relied on immunoSEQ multiplex PCR, and the TCRdb table lists in-frame clones only, not all of them. The sample records approximately 460,000 clones, roughly nine tenths being singletons. Specimen: peripheral blood. These receptors were taken from a man aged 18 to 30 with COVID-19, enrolled during active disease.

The chain recombines TRBV12-3 or TRBV12-4 with TRBJ2-5; D may be TRBD2 (6 bases). This CDR3 region has 13 residues. Trimming removed 6 bases at V and 1 base at J, with 9 bases between. In DNA form, the CDR3 reads TGTGCCAGCAGCATCGGGGGCCAAGAGACCCAGTACTTC. Protein product: CASSIGGQETQYF.

The rearrangement joins TRBV7-9 to TRBJ1-3, with TRBD1 matching 7 bases. The trim removed 5 bases at V and 0 bases at J, leaving 7 bases unmatched. Germline V gene sequence: CDR1 SEHNR, CDR2 FQNEAQ (reference sequence). This CDR3 spans 16 amino acids. CDR3 region: CASSPQTGSSGNTIYF. DNA of the CDR3: TGTGCCAGCAGCCCACAGACAGGGAGCTCTGGAAACACCATATATTTT.

Worth noting for this clone: Other nucleotide sequences in the sample specify the same CDR3. The rearrangement links TRBV24-1 to TRBJ1-3, with D possibly matching TRBD1 (5 bases). The germline V and J ends were trimmed by 7 bases and 0 bases, with 6 bases remaining between them. Germline CDR1 reads KGHDR; CDR2 reads SFDVKD. The CDR3 is 13 residues long. The CDR3 sequence is CATSGGSGNTIYF. In nucleotides, the CDR3 is TGTGCCACCAGCGGGGGCTCTGGAAACACCATATATTTT.